The sequence of this T cell receptor beta chain was determined in a study of monozygotic twins with cystic fibrosis. Study summary: Roughly 3 micrograms of fragmented DNA underwent around 14 PCR cycles for library preparation. Notes on the study in general: Nucleotide-identical clonotype sharing was significantly higher within monozygotic CF twin pairs than between unrelated CF individuals. No link emerged between shared CDR3 counts and age, concordance or severity. Clonality was generally low (median about 0.01), higher in the most severe patients.

Germline lookup yields CDR1 KGHSH and CDR2 LQKENI. The CDR3 covers 13 residues. The ends were cut back, 3 bases at V and 5 bases at J, with 10 bases in the middle. Assay used: immunoSEQ multiplex PCR; TCRdb lists only in-frame clones, some missing. The sample records some 32,000 clones, just over 95% being singletons. Regarding this clone: The antigen is not known.

V gene TRBV18 combines with J gene TRBJ2-5; D might be TRBD2 (5 bases). This sequence originates from a girl aged 2-10 years with cystic fibrosis. Specimen: blood. The CDR3 nucleotides read TGTGCCAGCTCACCTCGGGGTGCGGAGACCCAGTACTTC. This encodes CASSPRGAETQYF.